The 9 T cell receptor beta chains below all came from one sample that was sequenced in a study of beta chain features in type 1 diabetes. Investigators reverse transcribed all isolated RNA, so they sequenced expressed TCRB transcripts. Profiling relied on immunoSEQ multiplex PCR, and the TCRdb table lists in-frame clones only, not all of them. The table has 450,000 to 600,000 clones, roughly 31% seen once. Specimen: naive CD4+ T cells from blood. These receptors came from a man younger than 35 in good health.

This chain joins TRBV5-6 and TRBJ2-7; no clear D. Between the trimmed V and J ends, which lost 2 bases and 3 bases, there was a span of 3 bases. The CDR3 sequence is 11 residues long. Germline lookup yields CDR1 SGHDT and CDR2 YYEEEE. The CDR3 is CASSFFYEQYF. CDR3 nucleotides: TGTGCCAGCAGCTTTTTCTACGAGCAGTACTTC. The complete variable domain, with remaining parts taken from reference TRBV5-6 and TRBJ2-7, reads DAGVTQSPTHLIKTRGQQVTLRCSPKSGHDTVSWYQQALGQGPQFIFQYYEEEERQRGNFPDRFSGHQFPNYSSELNVNALLLGDSALYLCASSFFYEQYFGPGTRLTVT.

This clone came up a few times. The rearrangement joins TRBV30 to TRBJ1-1; D gene uncertain. The CDR3 is 11 residues long. V was shortened by 2 bases and J by 6 bases, with 7 bases between the two germline ends. CDR1 GTSNPN and CDR2 SVGIG come from the germline V gene (reference sequence). DNA of the CDR3: TGTGCCTGGAGTAAGTCGGCTGAAGCTTTCTTT. Translation gives CAWSKSAEAFF.

The rearrangement joins TRBV4-2 to TRBJ2-4; TRBD2 is a possible D gene (6 bases). The CDR3 loop spans 18 amino acids. The germline V gene encodes CDR1 LGHNA and CDR2 YNFKEQ. V was shortened by 0 bases and J by 7 bases, with 22 bases between the two germline ends. CDR3 amino acids: CASSQDTTRELSGNIQYF. The CDR3 DNA follows: TGTGCCAGCAGCCAAGATACGACTAGGGAGCTTTCTGGGAACATTCAGTACTTC.

This clone was observed a handful of times. V gene TRBV5-6 combines with J gene TRBJ2-1, with a tentative D call TRBD1 (5 bases). Between the trimmed V and J ends, which lost 3 bases and 2 bases, there was a span of 15 bases. CDR3 length: 16 residues. Per the germline V gene, CDR1 is SGHDT and CDR2 is YYEEEE. The CDR3 sequence: CASSYKPGKPYNEQFF. The DNA for the CDR3 is TGTGCCAGCAGCTACAAACCAGGGAAACCCTACAATGAGCAGTTCTTC.

The J gene is TRBJ2-1, the V gene TRBV6-1; TRBD2 aligns across 7 bases. Germline V lookup: CDR1 MNHNS, CDR2 SASEGT. The CDR3 has 18 amino acids. V lost 2 bases to trimming and J lost 3 bases; unmatched junction nucleotides: 13. In DNA form, the CDR3 reads TGTGCCAGCAGTGAACCAGCGGGAACCCTTTCTTTCTACAATGAGCAGTTCTTC. It codes for CASSEPAGTLSFYNEQFF.

This clone was counted only a few times. This chain uses TRBV6-5 with TRBJ2-7, with TRBD1 matching over 8 bases. The CDR3 has 14 residues. With V trimmed by 6 bases and J by 4 bases, 8 bases remained unmatched. Per the germline V gene, CDR1 is MNHEY and CDR2 is SVGAGI. The CDR3 bases are TGTGCCAGCAGGAGACAGGGGCGTGGGTACGAGCAGTACTTC. Residues: CASRRQGRGYEQYF.

This rearrangement joins TRBV7-2 to TRBJ2-3; 11 nucleotides match TRBD2. The junction had 2 bases not matched to a gene; V was cut back by 0 bases and J by 6 bases. Germline V gene lookup returns CDR1 SGHTA and CDR2 FQGNSA. This CDR3 spans 15 amino acids. CDR3 bases: TGTGCCAGCAGCTTAGCGGTAGCGGGAGGGGATACGCAGTATTTT. It encodes CASSLAVAGGDTQYF.

The chain has TRBV7-9 and TRBJ2-1; 7 bases match TRBD2. The trim removed 5 bases at V and 11 bases at J, leaving 12 bases unmatched. Germline-derived CDR1 and CDR2 are SEHNR and FQNEAQ (reference sequence). The CDR3 contains 14 residues. The DNA of the CDR3 is TGTGCCAGCAGCCTCCACGGGACTAACTTCAAGCAGTTCTTC. It translates to CASSLHGTNFKQFF. Filled out from reference TRBV7-9 and TRBJ2-1, the complete variable domain reads DTGVSQNPRHKITKRGQNVTFRCDPISEHNRLYWYRQTLGQGPEFLTYFQNEAQLEKSRLLSDRFSAERPKGSFSTLEIQRTEQGDSAMYLCASSLHGTNFKQFFGPGTRLTVL.

This clone occurred a few times. This chain connects TRBV5-1 to TRBJ2-3; 8 nucleotides agree with TRBD2. Germline V gene data show CDR1 as SGHRS and CDR2 as YFSETQ. J was trimmed by 3 bases and V by 4 bases; bases with no gene match: 7. This CDR3 has 15 amino acids. The CDR3: CASSRLAGTTDTQYF. The CDR3 DNA reads as TGCGCCAGCAGCAGATTAGCGGGAACTACAGATACGCAGTATTTT.